These T cell receptor beta chains were read from a single sample in a study of shared clonotypes between healthy human individuals. Generated by immunoSEQ multiplex PCR, the TCRdb table keeps only in-frame clones and is missing some. The profile covers 2 million or so clones, with 85% to 95% appearing a single time and 0.13% taken by the ten largest. Specimen: naive CD4+ T cells sorted from blood. These receptors were collected from a man aged 18 to 29 in good health. The CDR3 runs from the conserved cysteine through the conserved F or W.

TRBV6-1,TRBJ2-7,CASSDPRVGGAYEQYF
TRBV4-3,TRBJ1-1,CASSQEVGGQSIVEAFF
TRBV30,TRBJ2-1,CAWNRGLAGQGNEQFF
TRBV18,TRBJ2-7,CASSPLSSLAGTYEQYF
TRBV18,TRBJ2-2,CASSPGSNTGELFF
TRBV30,TRBJ1-5,CAWSNGQGNQPQHF
TRBV19,TRBJ1-1,CASSRMSEAFF
TRBV12-5,TRBJ1-6,CASGLVLSGNSPLHF
TRBV5-4,TRBJ2-2,CASSRGTGGGRELFF
TRBV9,TRBJ2-7,CASSPSLGGSEQYF
TRBV11-2,TRBJ2-5,CASSLGTKDSHIQYF
TRBV5-1,TRBJ2-7,CASSGTSLTSGSVEEQYF
TRBV18,TRBJ2-7,CASSRRAYEQYF
TRBV6-5,TRBJ1-1,CASRGSGTPNTEAFF
TRBV6-1,TRBJ1-5,CASSEGHSNQPQHF
TRBV11-2,TRBJ2-5,CASSQSGRGKRETQYF
TRBV27,TRBJ2-1,CASSSLAASSYNEQFF
TRBV9,TRBJ1-1,CASSVGGMGNTEAFF
TRBV7-7,TRBJ2-2,CASSQYTGELFF
TRBV9,TRBJ2-3,CASSVVSGRAEDTQYF
TRBV4-1,TRBJ1-5,CASSQAGGGAGLQPQHF
TRBV6-5,TRBJ1-6,CASRNSNSPLHF
TRBV29-1,TRBJ1-3,CSVYREVGNTIYF
TRBV9,TRBJ1-3,CASSRTGDLNTIYF
TRBV13,TRBJ1-2,CASSTRTGGYGYTF
TRBV30,TRBJ2-2,CACRIISGAGELFF
TRBV12-5,TRBJ1-5,CASGSGTGGSGLSQPQHF
TRBV7-2,TRBJ1-2,CASSLATGFFNYGYTF
TRBV9,TRBJ2-1,CASSVEGGVYYNEQFF
TRBV5-1,TRBJ2-7,CASAGLGKSSYEQYF
TRBV6-1,TRBJ2-4,CASTGIMENIQYF
TRBV4-1,TRBJ2-5,CASSQIGLSQETQYF
TRBV28,TRBJ2-2,CAIRTGAANTGELFF
TRBV5-4,TRBJ2-7,CASSLEGRTYEQYF
TRBV9,TRBJ1-3,CASSGREGTSGNTIYF
TRBV27,TRBJ1-2,CASSRTWNYGYTF
TRBV6-6,TRBJ2-3,CASSYSTGGPPDTQYF
TRBV9,TRBJ2-5,CASSVNLETQYF
TRBV7-2,TRBJ1-2,CASSSQIQGAGNYGYTF
TRBV5-6,TRBJ1-2,CASSSPDGVYGYTF
TRBV5-1,TRBJ1-1,CASSYPTGAVTEAFF
TRBV18,TRBJ2-3,CASSPGQDRDTQYF